These 31 T cell receptor beta chains originate from one sample sequenced in a study of post-analysis software for immune sequencing data. Antigens for these TCRs are unknown. Study-wide findings and caveats: TRBV segments more frequent in patients than in controls numbered several and included TRBV5-6, TRBV5-1 and TRBV20-1.

Unique molecular identifiers were present in the TCR beta cDNA libraries. One entry per CDR3 protein, called by TCRdb with MiXCR from the PCR reads. Of about 540,000 distinct CDR3 sequences in the sample, around 31% are singletons; the top ten hold roughly 6%. What was sequenced was blood. The receptors were sampled from a girl younger than 18 with multiple sclerosis.

This clonotype was seen more than once but under ten times. This sequence joins TRBV15 and TRBJ1-6; 7 bases align to TRBD1. After removal of 5 bases from V and 6 bases from J, the junction contained 4 bases not matched to a gene. The CDR3 runs to 14 residues. The V gene's germline CDR1 is LNHNV and CDR2 YYDKDF (reference sequence). CDR3 residues: CATSSGQINSPLHF. The CDR3 DNA is TGTGCCACCAGCTCGGGACAGATTAATTCACCCCTCCACTTT.

The rearrangement uses TRBV20-1 and TRBJ1-1, with D maybe TRBD1 (5 bases). Germline assignment: CDR1 DFQATT and CDR2 SNEGSKA (reference sequence). This CDR3 comprises 14 residues. V was clipped by 2 bases and J by 2 bases, with 12 bases between them. CDR3 in amino acids: CSARTGAYNTEAFF. The CDR3 nucleotides read TGCAGTGCTAGAACTGGGGCCTACAACACTGAAGCTTTCTTT.

In DNA form, the CDR3 reads TGTGCCAGCAGTCGTCACCTCATGTCCGAAGCTTTCTTT. This translates into CASSRHLMSEAFF. The chain uses TRBV12-3 or TRBV12-4 and TRBJ1-1, with D uncertain. This CDR3 is built from 13 residues. Trimming left V 5 bases short and J 8 bases short, with 15 bases between.

This clonotype was seen a few times. This rearrangement joins TRBV6-1 to TRBJ2-1; no firm D call. Germline CDR1 is MNHNS and CDR2 is SASEGT. V lost 2 bases to trimming and J lost 3 bases, with 11 bases between them. This CDR3 is 15 amino acids long. The CDR3 protein is CASSEFRLLYNEQFF. The CDR3 nucleotides read TGTGCCAGCAGTGAATTCCGACTCCTCTACAATGAGCAGTTCTTC.

The chain links TRBV20-1 to TRBJ2-7; TRBD1 aligns across 7 bases. The CDR3 contains 13 residues. Germline-derived CDR1 and CDR2 are DFQATT and SNEGSKA (reference sequence). Unmatched junction bases numbered 7, after V lost 6 bases and J lost 2 bases. The CDR3 here is CSARGTDTYEQYF. CDR3 DNA: TGCAGTGCGCGAGGGACAGACACCTACGAGCAGTACTTC.

The chain has TRBV11-2 and TRBJ2-5; D unclear. CDR1 is SGHAT, CDR2 FQNNGV, per germline. The CDR3 is 14 residues long. V was pared by 4 bases and J by 3 bases, with 12 bases between. The CDR3 region is CASSSKVGEETQYF. The CDR3 DNA is TGTGCCAGCAGCTCAAAGGTCGGAGAAGAGACCCAGTACTTC.

The chain recombines TRBV5-1 with TRBJ2-3; perhaps TRBD2 as D (7 bases). The CDR3 has 15 residues. Between the trimmed V and J ends, which lost 7 bases and 4 bases, there was a span of 19 bases. Germline V CDR1 and CDR2: SGHRS, YFSETQ. Written as DNA, the CDR3 is TGCGCCAGCGAGAGTAGTGGCGGGGGCTCAGATACGCAGTATTTT. It is translated as CASESSGGGSDTQYF.

This chain links TRBV5-5 with TRBJ2-1, with 9 bases matching TRBD2. Germline V gene data show CDR1 as SGHKS and CDR2 as YYEKEE (reference sequence). Trimming took 2 bases from V and 5 from J; bases not matched to a gene: 2. This CDR3 spans 14 amino acids. The CDR3 DNA sequence: TGTGCCAGCAGCTTTATAGCGGGGGACAATGAGCAGTTCTTC. The encoded protein is CASSFIAGDNEQFF. Full variable domain (missing parts from reference TRBV5-5 and TRBJ2-1): DAGVTQSPTHLIKTRGQQVTLRCSPISGHKSVSWYQQVLGQGPQFIFQYYEKEERGRGNFPDRFSARQFPNYSSELNVNALLLGDSALYLCASSFIAGDNEQFFGPGTRLTVL.

This sequence joins TRBV3-1 and TRBJ2-1, with 7 bases identical to TRBD2. The CDR3 consists of 15 residues. Germline assignment: CDR1 LGHDT and CDR2 YNNKEL (reference sequence). V was pared by 1 base and J by 1 base, with 1 base of the junction left unmatched. The CDR3 region has the DNA TGTGCCAGCAGCCAAGGGACTAGTTCCTACAATGAGCAGTTCTTC. As protein: CASSQGTSSYNEQFF.

A few counts support this clonotype. The rearrangement links TRBV5-1 to TRBJ2-7, with 11 positions matching TRBD2. The J call may be in error: the DNA end matches TRBJ2-5 better. The germline V gene encodes CDR1 SGHRS and CDR2 YFSETQ. The length of the CDR3 is 16 residues. CDR3 sequence (DNA): TGCGCCAGCAGCGGACCAGAGGGACTAGCGGAAGAGACCCAGTACTTC. This sequence encodes CASSGPEGLAEETQYF.

The J gene is TRBJ2-5, the V gene TRBV7-3; 10 nucleotides match TRBD1. CDR3 length equals 16 residues. V was clipped by 0 bases and J by 5 bases; unmatched bases: 6. Germline V lookup: CDR1 SGHTA, CDR2 FQGTGA. The CDR3: CASSLTTGTGVETQYF. The CDR3 DNA reads TGTGCCAGCAGCTTAACAACCGGGACAGGGGTGGAGACCCAGTACTTC.

The rearrangement uses TRBV5-1 and TRBJ2-1; 16 bases match TRBD2. The germline gives CDR1 SGHRS, CDR2 YFSETQ. Trimming removed 3 bases from V and 14 bases from J; junction bases left unmatched: 11. The CDR3 length is 16 residues. CDR3 sequence (DNA): TGCGCCAGCAGCTCCGGGACTAGCGGGGGGGCCGACGTGAAGTTCTTC. Its translation: CASSSGTSGGADVKFF.

This clonotype has ten or more counts. This rearrangement joins TRBV6-6 to TRBJ2-5; D tentatively fits TRBD1 or TRBD2 (6 bases each). The J call may be in error: the DNA end matches TRBJ2-7 better. The CDR3 contains 12 residues. Germline lookup yields CDR1 MNHNY and CDR2 SVGAGI (reference sequence). The CDR3 spells CASSYGGHEQYF. Written as DNA, the CDR3 is TGTGCCAGCAGTTACGGGGGGCACGAGCAGTACTTC.

This clonotype has a handful of counts. This chain links TRBV15 with TRBJ2-5; 8 nucleotides line up with TRBD2. The V gene end was trimmed by 2 bases and the J gene end by 3 bases; junction bases not matched to a gene: 11. The CDR3 length is 17 residues. The germline CDR1 and CDR2 sequences are LNHNV and YYDKDF (reference sequence). CDR3 residues: CATSRFRSLAGKETQYF. The CDR3 bases are TGTGCCACCAGCAGATTTCGAAGTTTAGCGGGGAAAGAGACCCAGTACTTC.

The gene calls are TRBV5-1 and TRBJ2-1; D possibly corresponds to TRBD2 (6 bases). The CDR3 covers 14 residues. V gave up 4 bases and J gave up 2 bases, with 10 bases separating them. Germline V lookup: CDR1 SGHRS, CDR2 YFSETQ. The CDR3 reads CASSPRGTYNEQFF. The DNA for the CDR3 is TGCGCCAGCAGCCCGCGGGGAACCTACAATGAGCAGTTCTTC.

This clonotype was seen a few times. V is TRBV11-2 and J is TRBJ2-7, with D possibly matching TRBD1 (7 bases). CDR1 is SGHAT and CDR2 is FQNNGV in the germline V gene. The V gene lost 5 bases and the J gene lost 3 bases, with 17 bases spanning the gap. The CDR3 is made up of 15 amino acids. CDR3 in DNA: TGTGCCAGCAGCCCGCCGGGCAGGGGGGACTACGAGCAGTACTTC. Translation gives CASSPPGRGDYEQYF.

This chain connects TRBV6-6 to TRBJ1-5, with D unclear. Per the germline V gene, CDR1 is MNHNY and CDR2 is SVGAGI (reference sequence). The CDR3 sequence is 14 residues long. Trimming cost V 7 bases and J 1 base, with 11 bases left between them. For the CDR3, the DNA is TGTGCCAGCACAAAGGACGGCAGCAATCAGCCCCAGCATTTT. This encodes CASTKDGSNQPQHF.

As regards this clonotype: Just one base apart from a much larger clone, this may be a read error. The rearrangement links TRBV29-1 to TRBJ2-7; the D is unclear. V lost 1 base and J 10 bases, leaving 11 bases between the germline ends. The CDR3 sequence is 11 residues long. The germline CDR1 and CDR2 sequences are SQVTM and ANQGSEA. CDR3 bases: TGCAGCGTTGAAGTGGCAGAGGCCCAGTACTTC. It yields the protein CSVEVAEAQYF.

The chain recombines TRBV28 with TRBJ1-4; no clear D gene. The V gene lost 2 bases and the J gene lost 7 bases, with 8 bases spanning the gap. The V gene's germline CDR1 is MDHEN and CDR2 SYDVKM. This CDR3 has 13 amino acids. The CDR3 DNA reads as TGTGCCAGCAGTTTACCTGACCCTGAAAAACTGTTTTTT. Encoded protein: CASSLPDPEKLFF.

The J gene is TRBJ2-1, the V gene TRBV4-1; the D gene could be TRBD1 or TRBD2 (5 bases each). Trimming pared 1 base from V and 12 bases from J, leaving 13 bases between. The CDR3 has 13 residues. Germline V CDR1 and CDR2: MGHRA, YSYEKL. CDR3 region: CASSQVGELGQFF. In DNA form, the CDR3 reads TGCGCCAGCAGCCAAGTGGGGGAATTGGGGCAGTTCTTC.

A few counts support this clonotype. The gene calls are TRBV20-1 and TRBJ2-7; 7 nucleotides agree with TRBD2. The germline CDR1 and CDR2 sequences are DFQATT and SNEGSKA (reference sequence). The V and J ends lost 3 bases and 3 bases, in that order; junction bases with no gene match: 8. This CDR3 is 14 amino acids long. The CDR3 DNA sequence: TGCAGTGCTAGGACCCTAGGGGAGGGCTACGAGCAGTACTTC. Translation gives CSARTLGEGYEQYF.

This clonotype was counted many times. The chain employs TRBV20-1 and TRBJ2-1, with 11 bases identical to TRBD2. Germline V lookup: CDR1 DFQATT, CDR2 SNEGSKA (reference sequence). The length of the CDR3 is 15 residues. The junction had 10 bases not matched to a gene; V was cut back by 6 bases and J by 6 bases. CDR3 sequence reads: CSAPPTSGGRNEQFF. The CDR3 DNA is TGCAGTGCCCCCCCCACTAGCGGGGGTCGCAATGAGCAGTTCTTC.

The chain employs TRBV11-1 and TRBJ2-5; 7 bases fit TRBD1. After removal of 4 bases from V and 3 bases from J, the junction contained 8 bases not matched to a gene. This CDR3 has 15 amino acids. Per germline, CDR1 SGHAT and CDR2 FQDESV (reference sequence). The CDR3 DNA sequence: TGTGCCAGCAGCTCTGAATCCGGGACAGAAGAGACCCAGTACTTC. Translation: CASSSESGTEETQYF.

With regard to this clonotype: One end of the junction fails to match germline, which may point to a read error. The chain uses TRBV3-1 and TRBJ1-1, with D maybe TRBD1 (5 bases). Germline lookup yields CDR1 LGHDT and CDR2 YNNKEL (reference sequence). The CDR3 runs 13 residues. This CDR3 reads CASTQVEWGEAFF. CDR3 DNA: TGTGCCAGCACCCAAGTGGAGTGGGGCGAAGCTTTCTTT. Variable domain in full (rest from reference TRBV3-1 and TRBJ1-1): DTAVSQTPKYLVTQMGNDKSIKCEQNLGHDTMYWYKQDSKKFLKIMFSYNNKELIINETVPNRFSPKSPDKAHLNLHINSLELGDSAVYFCASTQVEWGEAFFGQGTRLTVV.

This clonotype was seen a few times. V and J are TRBV2 and TRBJ2-3; unclear D gene. V lost 3 bases and J lost 6, with 13 bases in between. This CDR3 is 14 amino acids long. Germline CDR1 reads SNHLY; CDR2 reads FYNNEI. CDR3 residues: CASSDRLYVDTQYF. The CDR3 nucleotides read TGTGCCAGCAGTGACAGGCTATACGTGGATACGCAGTATTTT.

This clonotype was observed at least ten times. The V and J genes are TRBV5-1 and TRBJ2-7; D might be TRBD1 (5 bases). The CDR3 is 15 residues long. Germline CDR1 SGHRS, CDR2 YFSETQ. Trimming removed 0 bases at V and 0 bases at J, with 10 bases between. CDR3 in DNA: TGCGCCAGCAGCTTGGCCATAGGGGACTCCTACGAGCAGTACTTC. Translated, it gives CASSLAIGDSYEQYF.

This clonotype appeared many times. The V call is TRBV7-9, the J call TRBJ1-2, with 10 bases that match TRBD1. With 5 bases clipped from V and 8 bases from J, the junction kept 5 bases outside the gene matches. The CDR3 totals 13 residues. Germline assignment: CDR1 SEHNR and CDR2 FQNEAQ (reference sequence). CDR3 sequence reads: CASSPLDRGGYTF. CDR3 bases: TGTGCCAGCAGCCCCCTGGACAGGGGGGGCTACACCTTC.

J is TRBJ2-7 and V is TRBV20-1, with D possibly being TRBD1 (6 bases). From germline, CDR1 is DFQATT and CDR2 SNEGSKA (reference sequence). The CDR3 sequence is 13 residues long. Here the CDR3 reads CSPGTPISYEQYF. CDR3 nucleotides: TGCAGCCCCGGGACACCCATATCCTACGAGCAGTACTTC.

The CDR3 is CASSFSAGQPNYGYTF. CDR3 in DNA: TGCGCCAGCAGCTTCAGCGCGGGACAGCCAAACTATGGCTACACCTTC. V and J are TRBV5-1 and TRBJ1-2, with 7 bases matching TRBD1. Trimming at V came to 2 bases and at J to 2 bases, leaving 9 bases not matched to a gene. CDR1 SGHRS and CDR2 YFSETQ come from the germline V gene. The CDR3 spans 16 residues.

This clonotype came up a few times. A junction end diverges from the germline sequence, so it may reflect a read error. The chain is built from TRBV20-1 and TRBJ2-5; D may be TRBD2 (5 bases). Germline values: CDR1 DFQATT, CDR2 SNEGSKA (reference sequence). This CDR3 spans 15 amino acids. The CDR3 loop reads CGARPTVSSQETQYF. CDR3 sequence (DNA): TGCGGTGCTAGACCAACGGTGTCTAGCCAGGAGACCCAGTACTTC.

The V gene is TRBV7-9, the J gene TRBJ1-1; no clear D gene. V was shortened by 6 bases and J by 1 base, with 12 bases between the two germline ends. This CDR3 comprises 14 residues. The germline V gene has CDR1 SEHNR and CDR2 FQNEAQ (reference sequence). CDR3 nucleotide sequence: TGTGCCAGCAGTCCCTCGGGGTGGAACACTGAAGCTTTCTTT. The encoded protein is CASSPSGWNTEAFF.